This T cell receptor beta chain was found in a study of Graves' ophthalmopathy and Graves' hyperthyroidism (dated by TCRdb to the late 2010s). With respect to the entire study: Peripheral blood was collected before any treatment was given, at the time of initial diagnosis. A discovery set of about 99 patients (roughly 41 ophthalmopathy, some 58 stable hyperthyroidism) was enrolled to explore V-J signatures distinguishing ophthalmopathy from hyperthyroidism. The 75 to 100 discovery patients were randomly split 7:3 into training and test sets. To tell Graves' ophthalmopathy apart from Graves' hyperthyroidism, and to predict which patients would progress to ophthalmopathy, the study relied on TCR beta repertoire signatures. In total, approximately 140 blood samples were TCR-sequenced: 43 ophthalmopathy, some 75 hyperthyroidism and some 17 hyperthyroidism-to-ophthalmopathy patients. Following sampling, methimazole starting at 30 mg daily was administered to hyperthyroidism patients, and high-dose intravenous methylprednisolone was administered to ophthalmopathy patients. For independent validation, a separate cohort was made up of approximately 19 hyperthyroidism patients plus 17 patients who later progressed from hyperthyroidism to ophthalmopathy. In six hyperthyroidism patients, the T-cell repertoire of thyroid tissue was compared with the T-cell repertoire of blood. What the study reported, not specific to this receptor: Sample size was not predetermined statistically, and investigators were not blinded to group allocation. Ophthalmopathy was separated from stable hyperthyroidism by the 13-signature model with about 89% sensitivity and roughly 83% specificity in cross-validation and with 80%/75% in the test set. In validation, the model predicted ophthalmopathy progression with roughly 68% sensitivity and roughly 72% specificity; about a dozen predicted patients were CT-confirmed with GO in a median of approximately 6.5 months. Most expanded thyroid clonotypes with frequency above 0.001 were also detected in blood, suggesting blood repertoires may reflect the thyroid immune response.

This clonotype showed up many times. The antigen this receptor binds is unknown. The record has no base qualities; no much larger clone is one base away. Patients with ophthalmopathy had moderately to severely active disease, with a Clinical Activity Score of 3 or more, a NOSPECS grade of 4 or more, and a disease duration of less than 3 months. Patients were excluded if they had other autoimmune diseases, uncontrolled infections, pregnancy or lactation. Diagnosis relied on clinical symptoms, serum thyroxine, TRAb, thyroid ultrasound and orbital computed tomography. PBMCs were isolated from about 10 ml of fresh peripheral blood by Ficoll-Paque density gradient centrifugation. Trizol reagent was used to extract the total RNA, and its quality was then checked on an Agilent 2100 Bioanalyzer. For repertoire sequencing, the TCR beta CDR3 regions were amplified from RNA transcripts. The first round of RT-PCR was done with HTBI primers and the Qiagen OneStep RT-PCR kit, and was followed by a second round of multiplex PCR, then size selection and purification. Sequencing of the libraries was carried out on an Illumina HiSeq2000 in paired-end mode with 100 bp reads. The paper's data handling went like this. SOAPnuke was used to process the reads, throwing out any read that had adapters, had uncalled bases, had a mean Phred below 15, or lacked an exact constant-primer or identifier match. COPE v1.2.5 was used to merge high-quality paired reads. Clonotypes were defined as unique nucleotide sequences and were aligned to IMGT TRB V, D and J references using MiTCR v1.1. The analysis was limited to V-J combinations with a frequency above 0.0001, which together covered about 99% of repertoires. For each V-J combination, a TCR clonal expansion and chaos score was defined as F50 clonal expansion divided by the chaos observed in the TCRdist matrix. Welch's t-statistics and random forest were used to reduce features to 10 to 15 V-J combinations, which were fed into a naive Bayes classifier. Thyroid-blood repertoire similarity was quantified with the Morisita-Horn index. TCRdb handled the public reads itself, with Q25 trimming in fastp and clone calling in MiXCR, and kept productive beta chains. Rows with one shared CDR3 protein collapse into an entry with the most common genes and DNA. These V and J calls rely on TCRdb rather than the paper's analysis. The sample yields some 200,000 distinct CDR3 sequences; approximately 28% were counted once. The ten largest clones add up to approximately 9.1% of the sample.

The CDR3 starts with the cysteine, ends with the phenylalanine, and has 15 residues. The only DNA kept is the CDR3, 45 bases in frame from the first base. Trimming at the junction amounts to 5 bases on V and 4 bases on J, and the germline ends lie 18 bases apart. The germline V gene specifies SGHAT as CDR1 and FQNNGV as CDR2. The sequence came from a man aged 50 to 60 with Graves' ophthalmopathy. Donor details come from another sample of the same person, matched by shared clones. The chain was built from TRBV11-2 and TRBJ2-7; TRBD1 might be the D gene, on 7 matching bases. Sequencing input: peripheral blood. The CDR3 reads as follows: CASSPSGGSGYEQYF. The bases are TGTGCCAGCAGCCCTTCAGGGGGTAGCGGATACGAGCAGTACTTC.